The 30 T cell receptor beta chains given below trace back to one sample, sequenced in a study of blood T cell repertoires in COVID-19. Method: immunoSEQ multiplex PCR; TCRdb's copy keeps in-frame clones and lacks some. Of 25,000 to 30,000 clones detected, roughly nine tenths appear once; the ten largest clones hold more than 4%. Material: peripheral blood. The receptors derive from a man in his 70s with active COVID-19.

This clone was seen only a few times. CDR3 in amino acids: CASSVDRVDNSPLHF. The DNA for the CDR3 is TGTGCCAGCAGCGTGGACAGGGTTGATAATTCACCCCTCCACTTT. The V gene is TRBV5-4, the J gene TRBJ1-6; 8 nucleotides align to TRBD1. The germline CDR1 and CDR2 sequences are SGHNT and YYREEE (reference sequence). The V gene end was trimmed by 4 bases and the J gene end by 5 bases; junction bases not matched to a gene: 5. The CDR3 loop spans 15 amino acids.

This chain uses TRBV9 with TRBJ1-4, with D perhaps TRBD1 (6 bases). The CDR3 length is 16 residues. V was pared by 0 bases and J by 3 bases, with 12 bases between. CDR1 is SGDLS and CDR2 is YYNGEE in the germline V gene. The CDR3 DNA is TGTGCCAGCAGCGTAGAAGGGACACTCCCTAATGAAAAACTGTTTTTT. It specifies CASSVEGTLPNEKLFF. The full variable domain, with the rest looked up from reference TRBV9 and TRBJ1-4, is DSGVTQTPKHLITATGQRVTLRCSPRSGDLSVYWYQQSLDQGLQFLIQYYNGEERAKGNILERFSAQQFPDLHSELNLSSLELGDSALYFCASSVEGTLPNEKLFFGSGTQLSVL.

The V gene is TRBV24-1, the J gene TRBJ1-2; the D gene is possibly TRBD1 (6 bases). There are 14 residues in the CDR3. Germline CDR1 KGHDR, CDR2 SFDVKD. V was pared by 4 bases and J by 4 bases, with 12 bases between. In DNA, the CDR3 is TGTGCCACCAGTGACCCCGGGACACTCTATGGCTACACCTTC. This encodes CATSDPGTLYGYTF.

The rearrangement links TRBV7-6 to TRBJ2-3; D unclear. The CDR3 loop spans 16 amino acids. V was clipped by 4 bases and J by 1 base, with 15 bases between them. Germline V gene data show CDR1 as SGHVS and CDR2 as FNYEAQ. CDR3 nucleotide sequence: TGTGCCAGCAGCTCTACGGGTGGTGTTGGCACAGATACGCAGTATTTT. Amino acids: CASSSTGGVGTDTQYF.

This sequence joins TRBV7-3 and TRBJ2-2; tentative D call: TRBD2 (6 bases). The CDR3 spans 14 residues. Germline V CDR1 and CDR2: SGHTA, FQGTGA. The V end lost 6 bases, the J end lost 6 bases, and 14 bases lay between the germline ends. This CDR3 reads CASRDRGSSGELFF. In nucleotides, the CDR3 is TGTGCCAGCAGGGACCGGGGGTCCTCCGGGGAGCTGTTTTTT.

The chain recombines TRBV19 with TRBJ1-2; D may be TRBD1 (5 bases). Germline CDR1 reads LNHDA; CDR2 reads SQIVND (reference sequence). Trimming cost V 9 bases and J 0 bases, with 17 bases left between them. This CDR3 contains 15 residues. CDR3 DNA sequence: TGTGCCAGCCGCCCCTCTACGACAGCTAACTATGGCTACACCTTC. Amino acids: CASRPSTTANYGYTF.

This clone was seen only once. The chain uses TRBV12-3 or TRBV12-4 and TRBJ2-5, with 12 bases fitting TRBD1. This CDR3 spans 13 amino acids. DNA for the CDR3: TGTGCTACCCGGGACAGGGGGCAGGAGACCCAGTACTTC. The encoded protein is CATRDRGQETQYF.

This clone was counted a single time. The genes are TRBV5-1 and TRBJ1-6; 8 bases line up with TRBD1. J gave up 8 bases and V 5 bases, and 9 bases lay outside the gene matches. Per germline, CDR1 SGHRS and CDR2 YFSETQ. This CDR3 spans 15 amino acids. CDR3 sequence: CASRIRQGPDSPLHF. CDR3 DNA: TGCGCCAGCAGGATTCGACAGGGGCCCGATTCACCCCTCCACTTT.

The gene calls are TRBV24-1 and TRBJ2-1; 9 bases map to TRBD1. Germline CDR1 and CDR2: KGHDR and SFDVKD. J lost 3 bases, V lost 2 bases, and 10 bases had no gene match. CDR3 length: 18 residues. The CDR3 nucleotides read TGTGCCACCAGTGATTCTACACCCCCGGGACAGGGCTACAATGAGCAGTTCTTC. Translation: CATSDSTPPGQGYNEQFF.

The CDR3 spells CASSQFGTPGNEQFF. In DNA form, the CDR3 reads TGTGCCAGCAGCCAGTTCGGGACACCCGGGAATGAGCAGTTCTTC. The V call is TRBV3-1 (or the pseudogene TRBV3-2), the J call TRBJ2-1; the D gene is possibly TRBD1 (6 bases). Germline assignment: CDR1 LGHDT and CDR2 YNNKEL (reference sequence). The CDR3 extends over 15 amino acids. Trimming stripped 3 bases from V and 7 bases from J, with 16 bases between.

The chain links TRBV18 to TRBJ2-1; 8 nucleotides agree with TRBD2. Germline V lookup: CDR1 KGHSH, CDR2 LQKENI. The CDR3 covers 15 residues. The junction had 13 bases not matched to a gene; V was cut back by 5 bases and J by 10 bases. Here the CDR3 DNA reads TGTGCCAGCTCAATAGGCATCGGGGGGGCCGGAGAGCAGTTCTTC. It is translated as CASSIGIGGAGEQFF.

The V and J genes are TRBV18 and TRBJ1-4; D not resolved. The CDR3 has 12 residues. CDR1 and CDR2 (germline): KGHSH, LQKENI. V shed 6 bases and J shed 8 bases, with 10 bases lying between them. CDR3 in DNA: TGTGCCAGCTCGGGAGAGAGGGAAAAACTGTTTTTT. It specifies CASSGEREKLFF.

The chain joins TRBV5-1 to TRBJ1-2, with 7 bases that match TRBD1. There are 15 residues in the CDR3. V lost 0 bases and J lost 2; bases outside the gene matches: 4. The V gene's germline CDR1 is SGHRS and CDR2 YFSETQ. CDR3: CASSLGDSGNYGYTF. CDR3 bases: TGCGCCAGCAGCTTGGGGGACAGCGGCAACTATGGCTACACCTTC.

The J gene is TRBJ2-3, the V gene TRBV3-1 (or the pseudogene TRBV3-2); a possible D gene is TRBD2 (7 bases). V lost 4 bases, J lost 5 bases, and 13 bases lay in between. Germline loops: CDR1 LGHDT, CDR2 YNNKEL (reference sequence). The CDR3 contains 14 residues. Here the CDR3 reads CASSLKGGGDTQYF. The CDR3 bases are TGTGCCAGCAGCCTAAAAGGGGGGGGAGATACGCAGTATTTT.

This clone is a singleton in its sample. This chain uses TRBV5-4 with TRBJ1-2; D call uncertain. Trimming left V 4 bases short and J 1 base short, with 8 bases between. The CDR3 is 13 amino acids. The germline CDR1 and CDR2 sequences are SGHNT and YYREEE (reference sequence). As DNA, the CDR3 is TGTGCCAGCAGCCTGCAGGATAACTATGGCTACACCTTC. Amino acid sequence: CASSLQDNYGYTF.

The table lists this clone with a count of one. The chain recombines TRBV11-2 with TRBJ1-3, with D possibly being TRBD1 (5 bases). The CDR3 length is 14 residues. V was trimmed by 3 bases and J by 4 bases, leaving 10 bases between them. Germline V gives CDR1 SGHAT, CDR2 FQNNGV. The CDR3 DNA reads as TGTGCCAGCAGCTTTCCAGGGCCGGGAAACACCATATATTTT. Its protein is CASSFPGPGNTIYF.

This sequence joins TRBV6-5 and TRBJ1-6; 7 positions match TRBD1. The CDR3 is 12 residues long. Unmatched junction bases numbered 6, after V lost 10 bases and J lost 9 bases. The V gene's germline CDR1 is MNHEY and CDR2 SVGAGI. The CDR3 protein is CATQGFGSPLHF. For the CDR3, the DNA is TGTGCCACACAGGGGTTCGGTTCACCCCTCCACTTT.

Here the CDR3 reads CASRDGTGVGYTF. The CDR3, as DNA: TGTGCCAGCAGAGACGGGACAGGGGTTGGCTACACCTTC. The chain couples TRBV6-5 to TRBJ1-2; 10 bases align to TRBD1. After removal of 6 bases from V and 7 bases from J, the junction contained 5 bases not matched to a gene. CDR1 MNHEY and CDR2 SVGAGI come from the germline V gene. This CDR3 is built from 13 residues.

CDR3 amino acids: CASSQAFGGTEAFF. The CDR3 coding sequence is TGCGCCAGCAGCCAAGCTTTCGGCGGCACTGAAGCTTTCTTT. The chain links TRBV4-1 to TRBJ1-1, with D unresolved. Germline V gene data show CDR1 as MGHRA and CDR2 as YSYEKL. V shed 1 base and J shed 4 bases, with 10 bases lying between them. This CDR3 spans 14 amino acids.

This chain's CDR3 is CASSQTRGKVETQYF. The CDR3 DNA reads as TGTGCCAGCAGCCAAACTAGAGGAAAAGTGGAGACCCAGTACTTC. The rearrangement joins TRBV3-1 (or the pseudogene TRBV3-2) to TRBJ2-5, with D perhaps TRBD2 (5 bases). Germline V gene lookup returns CDR1 LGHDT and CDR2 YNNKEL (reference sequence). The CDR3 totals 15 residues. V lost 2 bases and J 5 bases, leaving 15 bases between the germline ends.

The chain links TRBV6-2 or TRBV6-3 to TRBJ2-5; possibly TRBD1 for D (5 bases). With 6 bases removed from V and 1 base from J, the gap between germline ends came to 15 bases. The CDR3 covers 15 residues. The germline gives CDR1 MNHEY, CDR2 SVGEGT. The CDR3 sequence: CASSRRQNPQETQYF. In DNA, the CDR3 is TGTGCCAGCAGCAGACGACAGAATCCCCAAGAGACCCAGTACTTC.

The chain recombines TRBV19 with TRBJ1-6; 12 bases match TRBD1. The V gene's germline CDR1 is LNHDA and CDR2 SQIVND (reference sequence). CDR3 length equals 15 residues. V trimming: 7 bases; J trimming: 7 bases; junction bases outside the gene matches: 5. The CDR3 spells CASNPGQGANSPLHF. CDR3 nucleotides: TGTGCCAGTAACCCGGGACAGGGGGCAAATTCACCCCTCCACTTT.

The chain has TRBV6-4 and TRBJ2-7; D is possibly TRBD1 (8 bases). Trimming removed 6 bases from V and 0 bases from J, with 24 bases in between. The CDR3 loop spans 18 amino acids. Germline assignment: CDR1 MRHNA and CDR2 SNTAGT. Here the CDR3 DNA reads TGTGCCAGCAGCCCCGCCACAGGGGGGGCCCTCAGCTCCTACGAGCAGTACTTC. Translating it yields CASSPATGGALSSYEQYF.

V usage is TRBV11-2 and J usage is TRBJ2-4; 10 nucleotides align to TRBD1. This CDR3 comprises 17 residues. V shed 1 base and J 0 bases; nucleotides not matched to a gene: 3. CDR1 and CDR2 from the germline V gene are SGHAT and FQNNGV. The CDR3 region has the DNA TGTGCCAGCAGCTTAGGAGACAGGGGGCGAGCCAAAAACATTCAGTACTTC. Protein product: CASSLGDRGRAKNIQYF.

J is TRBJ1-4 and V is TRBV4-3; 9 positions match TRBD1. Trimming removed 0 bases from V and 5 bases from J; junction bases left unmatched: 1. The CDR3 contains 15 residues. Germline CDR1 LGHNA, CDR2 YSLEER. DNA for the CDR3: TGCGCCAGCAGCCAAGAGGGGACAGGGAATGAAAAACTGTTTTTT. Protein product: CASSQEGTGNEKLFF.

The chain has TRBV4-3 and TRBJ2-3, with 8 bases aligning to TRBD2. The V segment lost 1 base and the J segment 0 bases; nucleotides outside the gene matches: 12. Germline CDR1 and CDR2: LGHNA and YSLEER. The CDR3 has 19 residues. The CDR3 here is CASSQVGGLAGGSTDTQYF. CDR3 in DNA: TGCGCCAGCAGCCAAGTCGGGGGTCTGGCGGGGGGAAGCACAGATACGCAGTATTTT.

The V gene is TRBV28, the J gene TRBJ2-1, with 9 bases lining up with TRBD1. Germline CDR1 is MDHEN and CDR2 is SYDVKM. The CDR3 sequence is 15 residues long. Trimming at V came to 5 bases and at J to 10 bases, leaving 12 bases not matched to a gene. This CDR3 reads CASSTRDRAVLEQFF. CDR3 nucleotides: TGTGCCAGCAGTACGAGGGACAGGGCGGTTTTGGAGCAGTTCTTC.

The V gene is TRBV2, the J gene TRBJ1-6, with D perhaps TRBD1 (5 bases). Germline assignment: CDR1 SNHLY and CDR2 FYNNEI. The CDR3 has 15 amino acids. V was cut by 7 bases and J by 14 bases, with 24 bases left in between. The CDR3 sequence: CASKVGTLGTLTLHF. CDR3 in DNA: TGTGCCAGCAAGGTCGGGACCCTTGGGACTTTAACCCTCCACTTT. The complete variable domain, with remaining parts taken from reference TRBV2 and TRBJ1-6, reads EPEVTQTPSHQVTQMGQEVILRCVPISNHLYFYWYRQILGQKVEFLVSFYNNEISEKSEIFDDQFSVERPDGSNFTLKIRSTKLEDSAMYFCASKVGTLGTLTLHFGNGTRLTVT.

This clone showed up just once. The chain links TRBV18 to TRBJ1-4, with D unclear. V was clipped by 3 bases and J by 8 bases, with 10 bases between them. The CDR3 extends over 13 amino acids. Germline values: CDR1 KGHSH, CDR2 LQKENI. The CDR3 region is CASSPRPEEKLFF. CDR3 sequence (DNA): TGTGCCAGCTCACCGAGGCCTGAGGAAAAACTGTTTTTT.

The J gene is TRBJ2-7, the V gene TRBV11-2, with a weak D call TRBD2 (6 bases). The CDR3 is 16 amino acids. With 4 bases removed from V and 3 bases from J, the gap between germline ends came to 19 bases. CDR1 and CDR2 (germline): SGHAT, FQNNGV. The CDR3 DNA reads as TGTGCCAGCAGCTCCGTGCCCAGGAGGGTGGACTACGAGCAGTACTTC. Its translation is CASSSVPRRVDYEQYF.